This T cell receptor (beta chain) was sequenced in a study of T cells in tumors and immune-related adverse events. Generated by immunoSEQ multiplex PCR, the TCRdb table keeps only in-frame clones and is missing some. The sample lists around 8,300 clones, about 93% seen once, with 2% to 2.5% in the top ten. This clone came up once. The material sequenced was lymph node tissue, taken from a patient treated with anti-PD-1 therapy. The TCR comes from a female donor with metastatic renal cell carcinoma.

CDR3 in amino acids: CASSLRDRDTQYF. The CDR3 DNA is TGTGCCAGCAGCCTAAGGGACAGAGATACGCAGTATTTT. V is TRBV11-1 and J is TRBJ2-3; TRBD1 aligns across 7 bases. The V and J ends lost 5 bases and 5 bases, in that order; junction bases with no gene match: 4. This CDR3 has 13 amino acids. Germline CDR1 and CDR2: SGHAT and FQDESV (reference sequence).